The clone carrying this TCR beta chain was seen a few times. Trimming removed 3 bases from V and 1 base from J; junction bases left unmatched: 6. In germline, CDR1 is SGHDT, CDR2 YYEEEE. There are 15 residues in the CDR3. As processed by the authors: Reference gene primer amplification in the assay estimated nucleated cell counts. Generated by immunoSEQ multiplex PCR, the TCRdb table keeps only in-frame clones and is missing some. That table furnishes V, J and clone size, whereas the DNA furnished D and trimming. The sample contains hundreds of thousands of clones, roughly 83% of which appear only once. The sample originates from a study of blood T cell repertoires in COVID-19. As for the study in general: Acute-phase and convalescent COVID-19 samples originated in the United States, Italy and Spain. The analysed material was cDNA or gDNA that came from T cells, B-cell-depleted T cells, or PBMCs.

The sequencing input was peripheral blood. The rearrangement links TRBV5-6 to TRBJ1-1, with 7 bases matching TRBD1. The clonotype comes from an elderly woman with acute or convalescent COVID-19. The CDR3 region has the DNA TGTGCCAGCAGCTCCCCGCGGACAGGGAACACTGAAGCTTTCTTT. It is translated as CASSSPRTGNTEAFF.